Here is one T cell receptor (beta chain) with its context. The data are from a study of PD-1 blockade in classical Hodgkin lymphoma. Every single patient, without exception, relapsed after autologous stem cell transplantation, and brentuximab vedotin exposure varied. Clones were sequenced by immunoSEQ multiplex PCR, and TCRdb holds only the in-frame ones, with some missing. The table records 60,000 or so clones, more than 90% of them present only once. This CDR3 has 14 amino acids. Germline V lookup: CDR1 SGHDT, CDR2 YYEEEE. V lost 4 bases and J lost 3; bases outside the gene matches: 6. The chain carries TRBV5-6 and TRBJ2-7; TRBD1 matches 8 bases. The sequence was obtained from a human donor with classical Hodgkin lymphoma. Material: peripheral blood mononuclear cells (PBMCs), obtained at baseline. CDR3 sequence: CASSRTTGVYEQYF. The CDR3 DNA reads as TGTGCCAGCAGCCGTACGACAGGGGTCTACGAGCAGTACTTC.